The clone carrying this T cell receptor beta chain was observed at least ten times. Its matching antigen is unknown. Deletions cut 4 bases from V and 3 bases from J, with 16 bases between. The length of the CDR3 is 15 residues. Germline assignment: CDR1 MDHEN and CDR2 SYDVKM. The data stem from a study of T cell repertoires in cytomegalovirus infection. Study details: TCR beta signatures that were public indicated CMV infection and matching HLA type. General study points: Carriage of CMV together with the relevant HLA was identifiable through cumulative public TCR beta family frequency. Across the ex vivo response, the dominant clonotypes were HLA-C-restricted CMV-specific TCR beta clonotypes.

One entry per CDR3 protein, called by TCRdb with MiXCR from the reads. The sample has about 180,000 distinct CDR3 sequences, around 15% seen once; the top ten hold 25% to 30%. The material sequenced was PBMCs. The chain carries TRBV28 and TRBJ2-7; D not resolved. This sequence originates from a human donor in good health (CMV status not recorded). Some clones in this sample may be carry-over from other donors' samples. CDR3 sequence reads: CASSSAGSVNYEQYF. Here the CDR3 DNA reads TGTGCCAGCAGTTCCGCCGGGTCAGTGAACTACGAGCAGTACTTC. The full variable domain, rest sourced from reference TRBV28 and TRBJ2-7, is DVKVTQSSRYLVKRTGEKVFLECVQDMDHENMFWYRQDPGLGLRLIYFSYDVKMKEKGDIPEGYSVSREKKERFSLILESASTNQTSMYLCASSSAGSVNYEQYFGPGTRLTVT.